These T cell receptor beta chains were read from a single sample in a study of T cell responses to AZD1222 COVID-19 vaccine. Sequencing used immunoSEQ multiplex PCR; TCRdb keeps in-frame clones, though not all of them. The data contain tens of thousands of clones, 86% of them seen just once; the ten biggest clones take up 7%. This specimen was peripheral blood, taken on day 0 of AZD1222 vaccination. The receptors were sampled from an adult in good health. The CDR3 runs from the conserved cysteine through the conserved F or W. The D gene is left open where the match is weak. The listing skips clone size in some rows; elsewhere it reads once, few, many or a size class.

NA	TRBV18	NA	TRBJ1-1	CASSPVNGEAFF	TGTGCCAGCTCACCGGTTAACGGAGAAGCTTTCTTT
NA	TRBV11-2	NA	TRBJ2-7	CASSLEGQGYYEQYF	TGTGCCAGCAGCTTAGAGGGGCAGGGATACTACGAGCAGTACTTC
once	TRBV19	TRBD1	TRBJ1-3	CASRPDRGAGNTIYF	TGTGCCAGTAGACCCGACAGGGGAGCTGGAAACACCATATATTTT
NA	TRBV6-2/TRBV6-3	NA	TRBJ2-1	CASSPLVSYNEQFF	TGTGCCAGCAGCCCTCTAGTGTCCTACAATGAGCAGTTCTTC
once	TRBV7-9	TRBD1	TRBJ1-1	CASSPNRGQGTEAFF	TGTGCCAGCAGCCCAAACAGGGGGCAGGGCACTGAAGCTTTCTTT
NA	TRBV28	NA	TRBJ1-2	CASSLAGLKGYTF	TGTGCCAGCAGTTTGGCAGGGCTAAAGGGCTACACCTTC
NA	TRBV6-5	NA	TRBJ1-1	CASSRQTGGTEAFF	TGTGCCAGCTCCCGACAGACTGGGGGCACTGAAGCTTTCTTT
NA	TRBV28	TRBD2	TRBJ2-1	CATHRGGNEQFF	TGTGCCACCCATCGGGGGGGCAATGAGCAGTTCTTC
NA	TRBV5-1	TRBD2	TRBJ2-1	CASSSGLAGARNEQFF	TGCGCCAGCAGCTCGGGACTAGCGGGAGCCAGGAATGAGCAGTTCTTC
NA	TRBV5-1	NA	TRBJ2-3	CASSPGGAPSTDTQYF	TGCGCCAGCAGCCCTGGGGGGGCACCAAGCACAGATACGCAGTATTTT
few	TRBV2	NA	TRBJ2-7	CASSGTYEQYF	TGTGCCAGCAGTGGGACCTACGAGCAGTACTTC
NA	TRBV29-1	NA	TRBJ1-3	CSVDTGGYGNTIYF	TGCAGCGTTGATACTGGCGGCTACGGAAACACCATATATTTT
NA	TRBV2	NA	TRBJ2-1	CASRGLNEQFF	TGTGCCAGCAGGGGTTTGAATGAGCAGTTCTTC
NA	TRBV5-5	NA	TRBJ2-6	CASSLAVSGANVLTF	TGTGCCAGCAGCTTGGCCGTCTCTGGGGCCAACGTCCTGACTTTC
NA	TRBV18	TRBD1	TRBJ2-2	CASSLQGPTNTGELFF	TGTGCCAGCTCATTACAGGGGCCGACGAACACCGGGGAGCTGTTTTTT
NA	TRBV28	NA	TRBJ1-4	CASSPPGQGVGEGEKLFF	TGTGCCAGCAGTCCTCCCGGTCAGGGAGTCGGGGAGGGCGAAAAACTGTTTTTT
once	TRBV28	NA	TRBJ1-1	CASSFPAGNTEAFF	TGTGCCAGCAGTTTCCCAGCAGGGAACACTGAAGCTTTCTTT
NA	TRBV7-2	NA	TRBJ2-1	CASSLTRRYNEQFF	TGTGCCAGCAGCTTAACACGGCGCTACAATGAGCAGTTCTTC
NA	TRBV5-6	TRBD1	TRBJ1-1	CASSQTGISEAFF	TGTGCCAGCAGCCAGACAGGGATATCTGAAGCTTTCTTT
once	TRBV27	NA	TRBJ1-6	CASSPLGDSSPLHF	TGTGCCAGCAGCCCCTTAGGGGATTCTTCACCCCTCCACTTT
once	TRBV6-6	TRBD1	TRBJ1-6	CASSQQQWTGSVSPLHF	TGTGCCAGCAGTCAGCAACAATGGACAGGGAGTGTATCACCCCTCCACTTT
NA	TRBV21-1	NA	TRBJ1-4	CASSDGSTNEKLFF	TGTGCCAGCAGCGACGGGTCAACTAATGAAAAACTGTTTTTT
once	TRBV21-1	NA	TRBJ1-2	CASSKKYQTEDYGYTF	TGTGCCAGCAGCAAAAAGTATCAAACAGAAGACTATGGCTACACCTTC
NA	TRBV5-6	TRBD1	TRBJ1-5	CASSLARGQQPQHF	TGTGCCAGCAGCTTAGCCAGGGGACAGCAGCCCCAGCATTTT
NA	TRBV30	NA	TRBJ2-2	CAWSVQGSAGELFF	TGTGCCTGGAGTGTTCAGGGATCCGCCGGGGAGCTGTTTTTT
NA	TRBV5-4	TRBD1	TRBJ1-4	CASSLQTGANEKLFF	TGTGCCAGCAGCCTCCAGACAGGGGCTAATGAAAAACTGTTTTTT
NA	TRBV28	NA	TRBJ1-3	CASRGGGQGSGNTIYF	TGTGCCAGCAGGGGCGGGGGTCAGGGTTCTGGAAACACCATATATTTT
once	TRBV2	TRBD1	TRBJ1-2	CASRSTGDQNYGYTF	TGTGCCAGCAGGTCCACAGGGGACCAGAACTATGGCTACACCTTC
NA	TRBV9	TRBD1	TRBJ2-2	CASSLGQGVNTGELFF	TGTGCCAGCAGCCTCGGACAGGGGGTGAACACCGGGGAGCTGTTTTTT
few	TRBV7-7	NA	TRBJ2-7	CASSSDNGEQYF	TGTGCTAGCAGCTCGGACAATGGCGAGCAGTACTTC
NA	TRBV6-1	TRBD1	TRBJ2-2	CASSAETGGLAGELFF	TGTGCCAGCAGTGCTGAGACAGGGGGCTTAGCCGGGGAGCTGTTTTTT
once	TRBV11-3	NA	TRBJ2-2	CASSFWSTGELFF	TGTGCCAGCAGCTTTTGGAGCACCGGGGAGCTGTTTTTT
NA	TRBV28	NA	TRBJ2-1	CASCVGGMSYNEQFF	TGTGCCAGCTGCGTCGGAGGGATGTCCTACAATGAGCAGTTCTTC
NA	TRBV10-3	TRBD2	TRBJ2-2	CAIRVNAPGLAGGTGELFF	TGTGCCATCAGAGTTAATGCCCCGGGACTAGCGGGAGGGACCGGGGAGCTGTTTTTT
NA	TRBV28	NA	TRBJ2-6	CASSGASSGANVLTF	TGTGCCAGCAGCGGGGCTAGCTCTGGGGCCAACGTCCTGACTTTC
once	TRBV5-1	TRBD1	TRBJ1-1	CASSPGGTGDTEAFF	TGCGCCAGCAGCCCGGGTGGTACAGGGGACACTGAAGCTTTCTTT
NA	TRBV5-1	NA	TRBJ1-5	CASSLDGNQPQHF	TGCGCCAGCAGCTTGGACGGAAATCAGCCCCAGCATTTT
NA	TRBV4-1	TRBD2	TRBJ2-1	CASSQVSGTSVYNEQFF	TGCGCCAGCAGCCAGGTATCCGGGACTAGCGTATACAATGAGCAGTTCTTC
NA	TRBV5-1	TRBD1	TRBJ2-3	CASSPGTATDTQYF	TGCGCCAGCAGCCCGGGGACAGCCACAGATACGCAGTATTTT
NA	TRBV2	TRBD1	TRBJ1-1	CASSASGGITEAFF	TGTGCCAGCAGTGCCTCAGGGGGGATCACTGAAGCTTTCTTT
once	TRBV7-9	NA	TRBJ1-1	CASSQQGRDTEAFF	TGTGCCAGCAGCCAGCAGGGTAGGGACACTGAAGCTTTCTTT
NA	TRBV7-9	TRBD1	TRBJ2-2	CASSLGQGNTGELFF	TGTGCCAGCAGCCTCGGACAGGGGAACACCGGGGAGCTGTTTTTT
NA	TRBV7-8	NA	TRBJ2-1	CASSLGGIGGSYNEQFF	TGTGCCAGCAGCTTAGGGGGTATAGGGGGCTCCTACAATGAGCAGTTCTTC
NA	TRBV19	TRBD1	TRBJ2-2	CASSGTGTLGTGELFF	TGTGCCAGTAGTGGGACAGGGACATTGGGCACCGGGGAGCTGTTTTTT
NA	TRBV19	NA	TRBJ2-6	CASSIARGRGANVLTF	TGTGCCAGTAGTATAGCTCGGGGGCGCGGGGCCAACGTCCTGACTTTC
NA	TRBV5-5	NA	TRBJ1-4	CASSLGPNKNEKLFF	TGTGCCAGCAGCTTGGGGCCGAACAAGAATGAAAAACTGTTTTTT
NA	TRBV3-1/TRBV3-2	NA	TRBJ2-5	CASSNQERATLQETQYF	TGTGCCAGCAGCAACCAGGAACGGGCGACACTCCAAGAGACCCAGTACTTC
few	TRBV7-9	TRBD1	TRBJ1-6	CASSPRGQGGNSPLHF	TGTGCCAGCAGCCCCCGAGGACAGGGTGGTAATTCACCCCTCCACTTT